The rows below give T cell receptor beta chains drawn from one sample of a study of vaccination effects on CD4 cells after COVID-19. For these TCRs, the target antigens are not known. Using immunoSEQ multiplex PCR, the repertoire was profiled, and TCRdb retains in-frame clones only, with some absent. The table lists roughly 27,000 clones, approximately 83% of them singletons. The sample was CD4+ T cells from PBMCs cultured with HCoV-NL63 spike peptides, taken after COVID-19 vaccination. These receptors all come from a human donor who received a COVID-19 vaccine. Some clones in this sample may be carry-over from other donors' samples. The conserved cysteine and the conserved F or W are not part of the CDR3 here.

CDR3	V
ASSLTGRRT	TRBV3-1/TRBV3-2
ASSQENRGLNSPLH	TRBV3-1/TRBV3-2
ASSLENPNSGANVLT	TRBV5-5
ASSLGTGRTGELF	TRBV5-1
ASSRPENWDVSNQPQH	TRBV3-1/TRBV3-2
ASSLDSTRETQY	TRBV10-1
ASSFLTMTGYT	TRBV7-6
ATSRSGLAGGDEQF	TRBV15
ASSPLSQRGSYNEQF	TRBV5-1
ASSLSGGQETQY	TRBV11-2
ASTDSSNQPQH	TRBV19
ASGVQETQY	TRBV2
ASSFSPLTGTYGYT	TRBV5-5
ASSPTGNTDTQY	TRBV7-3
ASSFGQGVTNEKLF	TRBV28
ASSSEGSWGTDTQY	TRBV7-8
ASSSPGLAGVNEQF	TRBV11-2
ASSERRTNSPLH	TRBV10-1
ASSVRGSGGSYNEQF	TRBV9
ASSLNTNQPQH	TRBV3-1/TRBV3-2
ASSLGETQY	TRBV12-3/TRBV12-4
ASSLVGTGRGGKLF	TRBV7-9
AWTRDRNTYGYT	TRBV30
ASSLIASNTGELF	TRBV27
ASSLDPSGETQY	TRBV5-1
AWSVLSTTNIQY	TRBV30
AWNEQGYYGYT	TRBV30
ASSPNGLTEKQF	TRBV3-1/TRBV3-2
ASRRPGSNYGYT	TRBV19
ASSRGTSGGAWTDTQY	TRBV19
ASSPQGRETQY	TRBV19
ASREGTPPEAF	TRBV2
ATSEPGQGDTGELF	TRBV24-1
ATSRSPNTEAF	TRBV15
ASSLDRVNTIY	TRBV28
ATRTGGNSPLH	TRBV19
ASSAGQGGSGELF	TRBV25-1
ASTSGKGNEQF	TRBV18
ASNSGAGPNQPQH	TRBV6-5
ASSQRETQY	TRBV18
ASSWGTGGVATNEKLF	TRBV5-1